The 23 T cell receptor beta chains given below trace back to one sample, sequenced in a study of cytomegalovirus exposure and HLA in healthy donors. With 60 Vbeta and 13 Jbeta primers, the PCR was carried out. Clones were sequenced by immunoSEQ multiplex PCR, and TCRdb holds only the in-frame ones, with some missing. The table lists 100,000 to 120,000 clones, about 68% of them singletons, with around 4% in the top ten. Source material: PBMCs. The receptor source for this set is a woman in her 40s in good health and CMV-seropositive.

This sequence joins TRBV27 and TRBJ2-5; 8 bases line up with TRBD1. This CDR3 is 16 amino acids long. The junction had 7 bases not matched to a gene; V was cut back by 4 bases and J by 0 bases. Germline assignment: CDR1 MNHEY and CDR2 SMNVEV (reference sequence). The DNA of the CDR3 is TGTGCCAGCAGTTCATTTGACAGGGGAGACCAAGAGACCCAGTACTTC. Translated, it gives CASSSFDRGDQETQYF.

The chain joins TRBV9 to TRBJ2-1; D uncertain. V gave up 2 bases and J gave up 2 bases, with 11 bases separating them. The CDR3 length is 15 residues. Germline CDR1 SGDLS, CDR2 YYNGEE. The CDR3 is CASSVKPRTYNEQFF. The CDR3 DNA follows: TGTGCCAGCAGCGTCAAGCCAAGAACCTACAATGAGCAGTTCTTC.

The chain carries TRBV9 and TRBJ2-1; 8 bases match TRBD2. Per germline, CDR1 SGDLS and CDR2 YYNGEE. The junction had 14 bases not matched to a gene; V was cut back by 6 bases and J by 15 bases. The CDR3 spans 13 residues. As DNA, the CDR3 is TGTGCCAGCACCCCCGGGACTAGTGGTTTGGCGTTCTTC. Its protein is CASTPGTSGLAFF.

The chain carries TRBV5-4 and TRBJ1-4, with 8 nucleotides matching TRBD1. V was pared by 4 bases and J by 0 bases, with 2 bases of the junction left unmatched. The CDR3 extends over 15 amino acids. Germline values: CDR1 SGHNT, CDR2 YYREEE (reference sequence). CDR3 coding DNA: TGTGCCAGCAGCAAGACAGGGGCAACTAATGAAAAACTGTTTTTT. This encodes CASSKTGATNEKLFF.

The V call is TRBV19, the J call TRBJ2-5; TRBD2 agrees at 7 bases. In germline, CDR1 is LNHDA, CDR2 SQIVND (reference sequence). The length of the CDR3 is 13 residues. V was clipped by 4 bases and J by 3 bases; unmatched bases: 2. CDR3 sequence reads: CASSRGREETQYF. CDR3 in DNA: TGTGCCAGTAGTAGGGGGAGGGAAGAGACCCAGTACTTC.

This chain joins TRBV5-1 and TRBJ2-7; unclear D gene. The germline CDR1 and CDR2 sequences are SGHRS and YFSETQ. CDR3 size: 12 residues. The V gene lost 3 bases and the J gene lost 9 bases, with 13 bases spanning the gap. The CDR3 loop is CASSSPPGGQYF. The CDR3 nucleotides read TGCGCCAGCAGCTCCCCCCCTGGCGGGCAGTACTTC.

The rearrangement links TRBV5-1 to TRBJ2-7; possible D gene TRBD1, 5 bases. The V end was cut by 1 base, the J end by 4 bases, with 12 bases between. Germline V gene lookup returns CDR1 SGHRS and CDR2 YFSETQ. This CDR3 is 14 amino acids long. The CDR3 nucleotides are TGCGCCAGCAGCTTGACAGGTGGGGTTTACGAGCAGTACTTC. It yields the protein CASSLTGGVYEQYF. Supplemented by reference TRBV5-1 and TRBJ2-7, the full variable domain reads KAGVTQTPRYLIKTRGQQVTLSCSPISGHRSVSWYQQTPGQGLQFLFEYFSETQRNKGNFPGRFSGRQFSNSRSEMNVSTLELGDSALYLCASSLTGGVYEQYFGPGTRLTVT.

The chain carries TRBV7-3 and TRBJ1-1, with a possible D match to TRBD1 (6 bases). Between the trimmed V and J ends, which lost 5 bases and 5 bases, there was a span of 15 bases. CDR1 SGHTA and CDR2 FQGTGA come from the germline V gene. This CDR3 is 14 amino acids long. The CDR3 nucleotides read TGTGCCAGCAGCCCCTCTCCCAGGGGTACTGAAGCTTTCTTT. It encodes CASSPSPRGTEAFF.

CDR3 residues: CASSRSAGTEAFF. The CDR3 DNA reads as TGTGCCAGCAGTCGAAGTGCCGGGACAGAAGCTTTCTTT. The rearrangement uses TRBV7-2 and TRBJ1-1; D may be TRBD1 (6 bases). The germline CDR1 and CDR2 sequences are SGHTA and FQGNSA. The CDR3 is 13 residues long. V was clipped by 6 bases and J by 8 bases, with 16 bases between them.

This clone was seen a single time. The V call is TRBV12-5, the J call TRBJ2-1; D gene uncertain. Germline CDR1 reads LGHNT; CDR2 reads FRNRAP. V lost 4 bases to trimming and J lost 1 base, with 8 bases between them. There are 14 residues in the CDR3. For the CDR3, the DNA is TGTGCTAGTGGTTCGGGTGTGTCCTACAATGAGCAGTTCTTC. Translating gives CASGSGVSYNEQFF.

The chain has TRBV5-6 and TRBJ1-2; D unclear. The V end was cut by 4 bases, the J end by 2 bases, with 9 bases between. This CDR3 spans 13 amino acids. Looked up from germline, CDR1 is SGHDT and CDR2 is YYEEEE. The DNA for the CDR3 is TGTGCCAGCAGCCCAGACGGGAACTATGGCTACACCTTC. Translation: CASSPDGNYGYTF.

The rearrangement joins TRBV6-5 to TRBJ2-7; D might be TRBD1 (6 bases). Looked up from germline, CDR1 is MNHEY and CDR2 is SVGAGI. CDR3 length: 16 residues. V lost 0 bases and J lost 3, with 15 bases in between. CDR3 protein: CASSYSPRTVGYEQYF. CDR3 bases: TGTGCCAGCAGTTACTCACCCAGGACAGTGGGCTACGAGCAGTACTTC.

The rearrangement joins TRBV7-9 to TRBJ2-1, with TRBD1 as a possible D gene (5 bases). Germline V lookup: CDR1 SEHNR, CDR2 FQNEAQ (reference sequence). V lost 3 bases, J lost 2 bases, and 8 bases lay in between. The CDR3 has 14 amino acids. CDR3 bases: TGTGCCAGCAGCTTGGACACCACCTACAATGAGCAGTTCTTC. Translated, it gives CASSLDTTYNEQFF.

This clone was counted only a few times. The CDR3 DNA sequence: TGTGCCTGGAGTAGGGCGGGGCTTGGCTACACCTTC. The encoded protein is CAWSRAGLGYTF. The rearrangement links TRBV30 to TRBJ1-2; D possibly corresponds to TRBD1 (5 bases). Trimming stripped 2 bases from V and 7 bases from J, with 11 bases between. The CDR3 is made up of 12 amino acids. CDR1 and CDR2 from the germline V gene are GTSNPN and SVGIG (reference sequence). Complete variable domain (other parts from reference TRBV30 and TRBJ1-2): SQTIHQWPATLVQPVGSPLSLECTVEGTSNPNLYWYRQAAGRGLQLLFYSVGIGQISSEVPQNLSASRPQDRQFILSSKKLLLSDSGFYLCAWSRAGLGYTFGSGTRLTVV.

V usage is TRBV5-6 and J usage is TRBJ1-2; D unresolved. This CDR3 is 16 amino acids long. V lost 0 bases, J lost 0 bases, and 12 bases lay in between. CDR1 is SGHDT and CDR2 is YYEEEE in the germline V gene. CDR3 sequence reads: CASSLAADYANYGYTF. CDR3 bases: TGTGCCAGCAGCTTGGCCGCAGATTACGCTAACTATGGCTACACCTTC.

The CDR3 nucleotides read TGCGCCAGCAGCTTAGGACTAGCCCAAAGTGAGCAGTTCTTC. This gives the protein CASSLGLAQSEQFF. V usage is TRBV5-1 and J usage is TRBJ2-1; 8 bases line up with TRBD2. Trimming cost V 2 bases and J 9 bases; bases outside gene matches: 7. Germline values: CDR1 SGHRS, CDR2 YFSETQ. The CDR3 totals 14 residues.

The genes are TRBV5-1 and TRBJ1-1, with D possibly being TRBD1 (6 bases). The CDR3 loop spans 16 amino acids. The V and J ends lost 4 bases and 3 bases respectively, with 19 bases between them. Germline V gene sequence: CDR1 SGHRS, CDR2 YFSETQ. The CDR3: CASSPWPFSGDTEAFF. The CDR3 DNA reads as TGCGCCAGCAGCCCCTGGCCGTTCTCAGGGGACACTGAAGCTTTCTTT. Complete variable domain (other parts from reference TRBV5-1 and TRBJ1-1): KAGVTQTPRYLIKTRGQQVTLSCSPISGHRSVSWYQQTPGQGLQFLFEYFSETQRNKGNFPGRFSGRQFSNSRSEMNVSTLELGDSALYLCASSPWPFSGDTEAFFGQGTRLTVV.

The chain couples TRBV5-6 to TRBJ2-3; D remains ambiguous. The CDR3 contains 14 residues. Trimming took off 4 bases at V and 4 bases at J, with 13 bases between the two ends. Germline V gives CDR1 SGHDT, CDR2 YYEEEE. The CDR3, as DNA: TGTGCCAGCAGCAAGGCGGATAAGGCAGATACGCAGTATTTT. Translating gives CASSKADKADTQYF. Full variable domain (missing parts from reference TRBV5-6 and TRBJ2-3): DAGVTQSPTHLIKTRGQQVTLRCSPKSGHDTVSWYQQALGQGPQFIFQYYEEEERQRGNFPDRFSGHQFPNYSSELNVNALLLGDSALYLCASSKADKADTQYFGPGTRLTVL.

This chain connects TRBV18 to TRBJ2-3, with a weak D call TRBD1 (6 bases). This CDR3 has 13 amino acids. V was pared by 0 bases and J by 6 bases, with 7 bases between. The germline CDR1 and CDR2 sequences are KGHSH and LQKENI. For the CDR3, the DNA is TGTGCCAGCTCACCACCGGGGGCGGATACGCAGTATTTT. The encoded protein is CASSPPGADTQYF.

The V gene is TRBV9, the J gene TRBJ2-1; 10 bases are a match to TRBD2. The CDR3 length is 17 residues. Losses at the gene ends were 3 bases for V and 9 bases for J; bases not matched to a gene: 15. CDR1 is SGDLS, CDR2 YYNGEE, per germline. The DNA for the CDR3 is TGTGCCAGCAGCGGGCCGCTAGCGGGAGCGCTCTGGGGTGAGCAGTTCTTC. Its translation: CASSGPLAGALWGEQFF.

The rearrangement uses TRBV6-5 and TRBJ1-1; a possible D gene is TRBD1 (6 bases). V dropped 2 bases and J dropped 4 bases, with 8 bases sitting between them. The CDR3 consists of 13 residues. The V gene's germline CDR1 is MNHEY and CDR2 SVGAGI. CDR3 nucleotide sequence: TGTGCCAGCAGTTACGGGGGCGCCACTGAAGCTTTCTTT. Translating gives CASSYGGATEAFF.

The gene calls are TRBV29-1 and TRBJ1-3; TRBD1 matches 7 bases. CDR3 length equals 13 residues. Trimming removed 7 bases from V and 4 bases from J; junction bases left unmatched: 7. Germline loops: CDR1 SQVTM, CDR2 ANQGSEA. This chain's CDR3 is CSARMDRGNTIYF. DNA of the CDR3: TGCAGCGCCCGAATGGACAGGGGAAACACCATATATTTT.

V gene TRBV7-2 combines with J gene TRBJ1-5; TRBD1 aligns across 8 bases. V was pared by 4 bases and J by 4 bases, with 3 bases of the junction left unmatched. Germline-derived CDR1 and CDR2 are SGHTA and FQGNSA. This CDR3 is built from 14 residues. In nucleotides, the CDR3 is TGTGCCAGCAGCTCAACAGGGGGGAATCAGCCCCAGCATTTT. This codes for CASSSTGGNQPQHF.